The T cell receptor beta chain under discussion was sequenced for a study of blood T cell repertoires in COVID-19. The wider study: COVID-19 samples, acute and convalescent, were from the United States, Italy and Spain.

Recovery among Cohort 3 donors was established by two negative PCRs, clearance, or symptom resolution. The protocol was immunoSEQ multiplex PCR, while the TCRdb copy is restricted to in-frame clones and leaves out a portion. The table shows 250,000 to 350,000 clones, with 70% to 90% occurring only once. The CDR3 covers 14 residues. Germline-derived CDR1 and CDR2 are LNHDA and SQIVND (reference sequence). The V gene end was trimmed by 2 bases and the J gene end by 5 bases; junction bases not matched to a gene: 5. V usage is TRBV19 and J usage is TRBJ2-7, with TRBD1 identical over 8 bases. Sequencing used PBMCs or T cells enriched from blood (not recorded which). This TCR came from a woman younger than 45 who had recovered from COVID-19. This chain's CDR3 is CASSIRQGNDEQYF. The DNA for the CDR3 is TGTGCCAGTAGTATAAGACAGGGGAACGACGAGCAGTACTTC.